The 30 T cell receptor beta chains below were found in one sample sequenced in a study of cytomegalovirus exposure and HLA in healthy donors. Both 60 Vbeta primers and 13 Jbeta primers went into the PCR. Assay used: immunoSEQ multiplex PCR; TCRdb lists only in-frame clones, some missing. The table lists about 200,000 clones, around 86% of them singletons. Sequencing was carried out using PBMCs. These receptors were obtained from a woman in her forties or fifties in good health and CMV-seropositive.

The rearrangement joins TRBV10-1 to TRBJ2-2; 7 nucleotides line up with TRBD1. V lost 4 bases, J lost 0 bases, and 2 bases stayed unmatched. This CDR3 is 15 amino acids long. Germline CDR1 reads WNHNN; CDR2 reads SYGVQD (reference sequence). DNA for the CDR3: TGCGCCAGCAGTGGGGACAGCGCGAACACCGGGGAGCTGTTTTTT. This encodes CASSGDSANTGELFF.

The V call is TRBV29-1, the J call TRBJ1-4, with TRBD1 matching 7 bases. With V trimmed by 4 bases and J by 2 bases, 1 base remained unmatched. This CDR3 is 13 amino acids long. Germline values: CDR1 SQVTM, CDR2 ANQGSEA. In nucleotides, the CDR3 is TGCAGCGTTGTACAGGGGACTAATGAAAAACTGTTTTTT. This translates into CSVVQGTNEKLFF.

This clone was recorded once. The V gene is TRBV27, the J gene TRBJ1-1; possibly TRBD1 for D (6 bases). Germline lookup yields CDR1 MNHEY and CDR2 SMNVEV (reference sequence). This CDR3 contains 14 residues. Trimming shortened V by 6 bases and J by 0 bases, and 11 bases separated the two germline ends. The CDR3 DNA is TGTGCCAGCAGGCGACAGGCATTGAACACTGAAGCTTTCTTT. Encoded protein: CASRRQALNTEAFF.

This chain uses TRBV11-2 with TRBJ2-5; 9 bases align to TRBD2. Germline V CDR1 and CDR2: SGHAT, FQNNGV. The V gene end was trimmed by 4 bases and the J gene end by 7 bases; junction bases not matched to a gene: 7. The CDR3 covers 14 residues. This chain's CDR3 is CASSSLAGLGTQYF. CDR3 DNA: TGTGCCAGCAGCTCCCTAGCGGGGTTAGGGACCCAGTACTTC.

The chain carries TRBV11-2 and TRBJ1-1; D is unclear. Trimming left V 6 bases short and J 8 bases short, with 10 bases between. This CDR3 spans 11 amino acids. Germline CDR1 is SGHAT and CDR2 is FQNNGV. In DNA form, the CDR3 reads TGTGCCAGCAGACGCGTCGCCGAAGCTTTCTTT. Translation: CASRRVAEAFF.

This CDR3 reads CASRLRASGRNEQYF. The CDR3 coding sequence is TGTGCCAGCAGGCTTAGGGCTAGCGGGAGAAACGAGCAGTACTTC. The rearrangement joins TRBV7-2 to TRBJ2-7, with 10 bases fitting TRBD2. Germline CDR1 reads SGHTA; CDR2 reads FQGNSA. V was pared by 6 bases and J by 5 bases, with 10 bases of the junction left unmatched. The CDR3 is 15 residues long.

V usage is TRBV6-5 and J usage is TRBJ2-5; no definite D call. The CDR3 has 12 residues. CDR1 is MNHEY and CDR2 is SVGAGI in the germline V gene. Trimming removed 6 bases from V and 2 bases from J, with 7 bases in between. The CDR3 loop is CASRSSQETQYF. CDR3 nucleotide sequence: TGTGCCAGCAGAAGTAGTCAAGAGACCCAGTACTTC.

V usage is TRBV10-1 and J usage is TRBJ2-7, with TRBD1 as a possible D gene (6 bases). There are 13 residues in the CDR3. Germline-derived CDR1 and CDR2 are WNHNN and SYGVQD (reference sequence). V gave up 6 bases and J gave up 0 bases, with 9 bases separating them. CDR3 in amino acids: CASSEGGSYEQYF. The DNA for the CDR3 is TGCGCCAGCAGCGAAGGGGGCTCCTACGAGCAGTACTTC.

The table lists this clone with a count of one. Written as DNA, the CDR3 is TGTGCCAGCAGCCAGGACAGGTTTGCCGAAGCTTTCTTT. Its translation is CASSQDRFAEAFF. The gene calls are TRBV7-2 and TRBJ1-1; TRBD1 matches at 7 bases. The germline CDR1 and CDR2 sequences are SGHTA and FQGNSA. CDR3 length equals 13 residues. Unmatched junction bases numbered 8, after V lost 5 bases and J lost 8 bases.

V is TRBV7-9 and J is TRBJ2-1; 8 bases are shared with TRBD2. This CDR3 has 16 residues. Germline loops: CDR1 SEHNR, CDR2 FQNEAQ (reference sequence). After removal of 5 bases from V and 1 base from J, the junction contained 7 bases not matched to a gene. CDR3 sequence (DNA): TGTGCCAGCAGCCCGGGAGGGACTAGATCCTACAATGAGCAGTTCTTC. This translates into CASSPGGTRSYNEQFF.

Of note for this clone: A much larger clone differs by one base, so this may be a read error. The chain recombines TRBV5-8 with TRBJ2-5, with 8 bases that match TRBD1. Matching the DNA end better, TRBJ2-7 makes the J call doubtful. This CDR3 is 17 amino acids long. The germline gives CDR1 SGHTS, CDR2 YDEGEE. The CDR3 protein is CASSSGTGLRGSYEQYF. In DNA form, the CDR3 reads TGCGCCAGCAGCTCCGGGACAGGCCTAAGGGGCTCCTACGAGCAGTACTTC.

V is TRBV19 and J is TRBJ2-1; D remains unclear. Germline lookup yields CDR1 LNHDA and CDR2 SQIVND (reference sequence). Trimming took 3 bases from V and 2 from J, leaving 11 bases between them. The CDR3 extends over 15 amino acids. The DNA for the CDR3 is TGTGCCAGTAGTATGAACCCCAGGACCTACAATGAGCAGTTCTTC. Translation gives CASSMNPRTYNEQFF.

This rearrangement joins TRBV7-9 to TRBJ1-3; TRBD1 agrees at 7 bases. The germline gives CDR1 SEHNR, CDR2 FQNEAQ (reference sequence). The CDR3 extends over 15 amino acids. Trimming took 4 bases from V and 4 from J; bases not matched to a gene: 7. This chain's CDR3 is CASSYDRVGGNTIYF. The CDR3 DNA is TGTGCCAGCAGCTACGACAGGGTGGGGGGAAACACCATATATTTT.

The chain links TRBV10-3 to TRBJ1-1; TRBD1 agrees at 8 bases. With V trimmed by 4 bases and J by 1 base, 2 bases remained unmatched. The CDR3 loop spans 14 amino acids. Germline-derived CDR1 and CDR2 are ENHRY and SYGVKD. The CDR3 DNA reads as TGTGCCATCAGTGTCGACAGGGGGAACACTGAAGCTTTCTTT. This gives the protein CAISVDRGNTEAFF.

This sequence joins TRBV19 and TRBJ1-5; 10 positions agree with TRBD1. This CDR3 region has 18 residues. Trimming cost V 6 bases and J 0 bases; bases outside gene matches: 11. Germline CDR1 is LNHDA and CDR2 is SQIVND (reference sequence). CDR3 in amino acids: CASSRGDRGRYSNQPQHF. The CDR3 nucleotides are TGTGCCAGTAGCCGGGGGGACAGGGGACGATATAGCAATCAGCCCCAGCATTTT.

V and J are TRBV6-6 and TRBJ2-5; 13 bases map to TRBD2. The end of the DNA fits TRBJ2-7 better, so the J call may be wrong. CDR3 length: 16 residues. Germline loops: CDR1 MNHNY, CDR2 SVGAGI (reference sequence). The CDR3 DNA follows: TGTGCCAGCTCCCCTCCGGGACTAGCGGGGTACTACGAGCAGTACTTC. It translates to CASSPPGLAGYYEQYF.

This sequence joins TRBV14 and TRBJ2-7; D possibly corresponds to TRBD1 (5 bases). The CDR3 runs 15 residues. Trimming removed 1 base from V and 1 base from J, with 11 bases in between. Germline CDR1 SGHDN, CDR2 FVKESK. Here the CDR3 reads CASSQVRRVSYEQYF. In DNA form, the CDR3 reads TGTGCCAGCAGCCAAGTACGCAGGGTGTCCTACGAGCAGTACTTC.

This clone was seen only once. The chain joins TRBV19 to TRBJ1-2, with 12 bases matching TRBD1. J gave up 6 bases and V 3 bases, and 11 bases lay outside the gene matches. Germline CDR1 LNHDA, CDR2 SQIVND (reference sequence). The CDR3 covers 17 residues. This chain's CDR3 is CASSISGTGGLVNGYTF. CDR3 in DNA: TGTGCCAGTAGTATTTCAGGGACAGGGGGCCTGGTGAATGGCTACACCTTC.

This clone was counted only a few times. This chain connects TRBV6-5 to TRBJ2-2; 8 nucleotides match TRBD1. Per the germline V gene, CDR1 is MNHEY and CDR2 is SVGAGI. V shed 7 bases and J 0 bases; nucleotides not matched to a gene: 4. The CDR3 loop spans 15 amino acids. CDR3 nucleotide sequence: TGTGCCAGCACCCCGGGACAGGCGAACACCGGGGAGCTGTTTTTT. Protein product: CASTPGQANTGELFF.

The chain uses TRBV5-1 and TRBJ2-7; D is ambiguous. CDR3 length equals 11 residues. The V gene lost 4 bases and the J gene lost 4 bases, with 6 bases spanning the gap. The V gene's germline CDR1 is SGHRS and CDR2 YFSETQ. In nucleotides, the CDR3 is TGCGCCAGCAGCGAGAATTACGAGCAGTACTTC. Translation gives CASSENYEQYF.

This clone came up once. The chain uses TRBV7-9 and TRBJ2-3; possibly TRBD2 for D (6 bases). The CDR3 spans 15 residues. The germline V gene has CDR1 SEHNR and CDR2 FQNEAQ (reference sequence). The V gene lost 4 bases and the J gene lost 0 bases, with 11 bases spanning the gap. The CDR3 loop reads CASSSRGYSTDTQYF. CDR3 bases: TGTGCCAGCAGCTCACGGGGGTATAGCACAGATACGCAGTATTTT.

V usage is TRBV28 and J usage is TRBJ2-2; 10 positions match TRBD2. From germline, CDR1 is MDHEN and CDR2 SYDVKM. J lost 6 bases, V lost 4 bases, and 8 bases had no gene match. There are 16 residues in the CDR3. CDR3 residues: CASSSAGGPGPGELFF. CDR3 nucleotides: TGTGCCAGCAGTTCAGCGGGAGGGCCGGGGCCCGGGGAGCTGTTTTTT.

The chain couples TRBV7-3 to TRBJ2-3, with 10 positions matching TRBD2. Germline loops: CDR1 SGHTA, CDR2 FQGTGA. V was clipped by 5 bases and J by 4 bases; unmatched bases: 9. This CDR3 spans 16 amino acids. CDR3 loop: CASSLGLAGEADTQYF. CDR3 sequence (DNA): TGTGCCAGCAGCCTAGGGCTAGCGGGAGAAGCAGATACGCAGTATTTT. Full variable domain (rest looked up from reference TRBV7-3 and TRBJ2-3): GAGVSQTPSNKVTEKGKYVELRCDPISGHTALYWYRQSLGQGPEFLIYFQGTGAADDSGLPNDRFFAVRPEGSVSTLKIQRTERGDSAVYLCASSLGLAGEADTQYFGPGTRLTVL.

The chain carries TRBV11-3 and TRBJ2-2; the match to TRBD2 covers 8 bases. Germline V CDR1 and CDR2: SGHNT, YENEEA. CDR3 length: 16 residues. The V gene end was trimmed by 2 bases and the J gene end by 4 bases; junction bases not matched to a gene: 6. CDR3 DNA: TGTGCCAGCAGCTTATCGGCGGGGGGTGGCACCGGGGAGCTGTTTTTT. This gives the protein CASSLSAGGGTGELFF.

The chain uses TRBV4-2 and TRBJ1-2; D unclear. Germline assignment: CDR1 LGHNA and CDR2 YNFKEQ. V was cut by 1 base and J by 2 bases, with 8 bases left in between. This CDR3 is built from 14 residues. The CDR3 DNA is TGTGCCAGCAGCCAAGGTGTCCAGAACTATGGCTACACCTTC. Residues: CASSQGVQNYGYTF.

The rearrangement links TRBV27 to TRBJ2-2; 9 bases line up with TRBD1. This CDR3 has 15 residues. Losses at the gene ends were 3 bases for V and 5 bases for J; bases not matched to a gene: 4. Germline V gene lookup returns CDR1 MNHEY and CDR2 SMNVEV (reference sequence). The DNA of the CDR3 is TGTGCCAGCAGTTTTGGACAGGGGAAGACCGGGGAGCTGTTTTTT. Amino acid sequence: CASSFGQGKTGELFF.

This rearrangement joins TRBV7-9 to TRBJ2-3; TRBD2 is a possible D gene (6 bases). V lost 4 bases and J 6 bases, leaving 14 bases between the germline ends. Looked up from germline, CDR1 is SEHNR and CDR2 is FQNEAQ (reference sequence). This CDR3 has 14 amino acids. The CDR3 region is CASSSGTLGDTQYF. As DNA, the CDR3 is TGTGCCAGCAGCTCCGGGACTCTCGGGGATACGCAGTATTTT.

Written as DNA, the CDR3 is TGCAGCGTCCACAGGGTCTCGGTGAACACTGAAGCTTTCTTT. This translates into CSVHRVSVNTEAFF. V gene TRBV29-1 combines with J gene TRBJ1-1; possible D gene TRBD1, 6 bases. V lost 6 bases and J 0 bases, leaving 14 bases between the germline ends. This CDR3 is 14 amino acids long. Looked up from germline, CDR1 is SQVTM and CDR2 is ANQGSEA.

V usage is TRBV9 and J usage is TRBJ2-1; 8 nucleotides align to TRBD1. The CDR3 covers 15 residues. The J segment lost 7 bases and the V segment lost 0 bases, leaving 6 bases of the junction unmatched. Germline lookup yields CDR1 SGDLS and CDR2 YYNGEE. The DNA of the CDR3 is TGTGCCAGCAGCGTAGCTTCCCAGGGGGCTAATGAGCAGTTCTTC. Residues: CASSVASQGANEQFF.

The V gene is TRBV27, the J gene TRBJ2-7; TRBD2 might be the D (5 bases). V was cut by 8 bases and J by 5 bases, with 16 bases left in between. Germline lookup yields CDR1 MNHEY and CDR2 SMNVEV (reference sequence). The CDR3 length is 13 residues. The CDR3 DNA reads TGTGCCAGCGGATCAGGACTCCTCCACGAGCAGTACTTC. Protein: CASGSGLLHEQYF.